This T cell receptor (beta chain) emerged from a study of cytomegalovirus exposure and HLA in healthy donors. Study-wide results and limits: In vitro testing confirmed a few CMV-associated chains as specific for CMV antigens. An ancestry cluster, one associated with Asian ancestry, reportedly showed fewer N-insertions than the roughly 670-donor mean in a later analysis. As a later analysis revealed, most CMV-associated TCR beta chains appeared HLA-restricted. Earlier analysis found most TCR beta V segments productive about 87% or about 30% of the time.

CDR1 SNHLY and CDR2 FYNNEI come from the germline V gene. V lost 6 bases, J lost 4 bases, and 8 bases stayed unmatched. The CDR3 consists of 14 residues. Of note for this clone: Its antigen is undetermined.

The PCR had 60 Vbeta and 13 Jbeta primers. TCRdb keeps only in-frame clones here, not all; method: immunoSEQ multiplex PCR. The sample records roughly 100,000 clones, roughly four fifths being singletons. The source is a man aged 45-60 years in good health and CMV-seronegative. The sample taken for sequencing was PBMCs. The chain uses TRBV2 and TRBJ2-5; TRBD1 matches at 7 bases. The CDR3 nucleotides are TGTGCCAGCAGGACAGGGCGCGCTGGAGAGACCCAGTACTTC. Translated: CASRTGRAGETQYF.